This is a list of T cell receptor beta chains from one sample in a study of T-cell reconstitution after alpha-beta-depleted transplantation in children. TCRdb independently ran MiXCR on the PCR reads; one entry per CDR3 protein. The sample comprises under 300,000 distinct CDR3 sequences, around a tenth of which are singletons, and roughly a quarter rests with the top ten. The material was peripheral blood, obtained 180 days after TCRalphabeta/CD19-depleted stem cell transplant. These receptors all stem from a male patient between 2 and 10 years old who had a stem cell transplant for chronic granulomatous disease, so the T cells may come from the graft donor. Each CDR3 is given with its conserved first and last residue. The D gene is left open where the match is weak. The size entry is marked missing in some rows and otherwise reads once, few, many or a size class.

clone size | D gene | J gene | V gene | CDR3 DNA | CDR3 protein
few | TRBD2 | TRBJ2-1 | TRBV3-1 | TGTGCCAGCAGCCCTGGGACTAGCATCTACAATGAGCAGTTCTTC | CASSPGTSIYNEQFF
many | . | TRBJ2-2 | TRBV29-1 | TGCAGCGTTTTCAGGGGAGGCTCCGGGGAGCTGTTTTTT | CSVFRGGSGELFF
many | . | TRBJ2-7 | TRBV7-9 | TGTGCCAGCAGCCTTAATCCAGGGGTCTTCGCTTACGAGCAGTACTTC | CASSLNPGVFAYEQYF
many | . | TRBJ2-1 | TRBV5-6 | TGTGCCAGCAGGGCCCTTAGCTCCTACAATGAGCAGTTCTTC | CASRALSSYNEQFF
many | . | TRBJ2-3 | TRBV13 | TGTGCCAGCAGCTTAGGTCTAGCCCACACAGATACGCAGTATTTT | CASSLGLAHTDTQYF
many | . | TRBJ2-3 | TRBV9 | TGTGCCAGCAGCGGCTATACGCAGTATTTT | CASSGYTQYF
many | . | TRBJ2-4 | TRBV30 | TGTGCCTGGACTTCAGGGAACAAAAACATTCAGTACTTC | CAWTSGNKNIQYF
many | TRBD1 | TRBJ2-5 | TRBV20-1 | TGCAGTGCTAATCTCCGGGACAGTTGGTACCAAGAGACCCAGTACTTC | CSANLRDSWYQETQYF
. | . | TRBJ1-4 | TRBV19 | TGTGCCAGTAGAACCACCGCTGAAAAACTGTTTTTT | CASRTTAEKLFF
many | . | TRBJ1-2 | TRBV29-1 | TGCAGCGTTGTAGCCGGAAGCCGCTATGGCTACACCTTC | CSVVAGSRYGYTF
many | . | TRBJ1-3 | TRBV7-6 | TGTGCCAGCAGCCTAGCGTACCGGGGCTCTGGAAACACCATATATTTT | CASSLAYRGSGNTIYF
many | . | TRBJ1-1 | TRBV7-3 | TGTGCCAGCAGCCCACCTGACAGCTCTGAAGCTTTCTTT | CASSPPDSSEAFF
. | . | TRBJ2-5 | TRBV28 | TGTGCCAGCAGTTCATTCCCGGGGGTAGAGACCCAGTACTTC | CASSSFPGVETQYF
. | . | TRBJ1-1 | TRBV19 | TGTGCCAGTAGTACATTGAACACTGAAGCTTTCTTT | CASSTLNTEAFF
many | . | TRBJ2-2 | TRBV27 | TGTGCCAGCAGTCCCTATGTCGCCGGGGAGCTGTTTTTT | CASSPYVAGELFF
few | . | TRBJ2-1 | TRBV30 | TGTGCCTGGAGTCTTGGCGGGGCCCCCCATGAGCAGTTCTTC | CAWSLGGAPHEQFF
many | . | TRBJ1-5 | TRBV29-1 | TGCAGCGTTGAATTTATTGGCAATCAGCCCCAGCATTTT | CSVEFIGNQPQHF
many | . | TRBJ2-1 | TRBV11-1 | TGTGCCAGCAGCTTCCCCCACAGCCCTGAGCAGTTCTTC | CASSFPHSPEQFF
few | . | TRBJ1-5 | TRBV30 | TGTGCCTGGAGTGTACTGGAAAATCAGCCCCAGCATTTT | CAWSVLENQPQHF
many | . | TRBJ2-5 | TRBV6-5 | TGTGCCAGCAGCCTAAAAAGACAGCAAGAGACCCAGTACTTC | CASSLKRQQETQYF
many | . | TRBJ2-7 | TRBV5-6 | TGTGCCAGCAGCCACACGAATCAGGGGAGATACGAGCAGTACTTC | CASSHTNQGRYEQYF
many | TRBD2 | TRBJ2-1 | TRBV12-3/TRBV12-4 | TGTGCCAGCGGAAAAGCGGGAGGGGACAATGAGCAGTTCTTC | CASGKAGGDNEQFF
many | . | TRBJ1-1 | TRBV7-3 | TGTGCCAGCAGCTTAGTCGGGGGCGCTGAAGCTTTCTTT | CASSLVGGAEAFF
few | . | TRBJ2-2 | TRBV18 | TGTGCCAGCTCACCACTCCGGGGGATCAGTGACGGGGAGCTGTTTTTT | CASSPLRGISDGELFF
many | . | TRBJ1-1 | TRBV18 | TGTGCCAGCTCACGTCAAACAGGGACGACTGAAGCTTTCTTT | CASSRQTGTTEAFF
many | . | TRBJ2-7 | TRBV20-1 | TGCAGTGCTAGAGATTATCGAGCCAAAAAGGACGAGCAGTACTTC | CSARDYRAKKDEQYF